This TCR beta chain emerged from a study of T-cell reconstitution after alpha-beta-depleted transplantation in children. Whole-study results and caveats: Certain patients had high TCRbeta diversity at day 60, and it came from recipient T cells and thymic progenitors that survived.

Preparation of the TCRbeta library used unique molecular identifiers. TCRdb redid the calling of the PCR reads with MiXCR, one entry per CDR3 protein. The sample consists of about 900,000 distinct CDR3 sequences, about 31% of them appearing once. Worth noting for this clonotype: Its antigen is unidentified.

The germline V and J ends were trimmed by 3 bases and 5 bases, with 11 bases remaining between them. CDR1 is LNHNV and CDR2 is YYDKDF in the germline V gene (reference sequence). This CDR3 contains 14 residues. The origin of this receptor is a boy younger than two who had a stem cell transplant for SCID, so the T cells may come from the graft donor. The sample consisted of PBMCs, mostly from graft donor cells, taken 360 days after TCRalphabeta/CD19-depleted stem cell transplant. The chain recombines TRBV15 with TRBJ2-1, with D possibly being TRBD1 or TRBD2 (7 bases each). CDR3 loop: CATSRGGTDNEQFF. In DNA, the CDR3 is TGTGCCACCAGCAGGGGAGGGACAGACAATGAGCAGTTCTTC.